Below are 14 T cell receptor beta chains sequenced from a single sample in a study of monozygotic twins with cystic fibrosis. TCRdb's copy holds only in-frame clones and misses some; the assay was immunoSEQ multiplex PCR. This table holds about 36,000 clones, around 90% found once. Sequencing was done on a sample of blood. The receptor set was obtained from a boy aged 2-9 years with cystic fibrosis.

The chain has TRBV2 and TRBJ2-6; D remains ambiguous. The CDR3 loop spans 15 amino acids. From germline, CDR1 is SNHLY and CDR2 FYNNEI. Trimming left V 4 bases short and J 2 bases short, with 9 bases between. CDR3 in DNA: TGTGCCAGCAGTGTGCTGGTTACTGGGGCCAACGTCCTGACTTTC. Translation gives CASSVLVTGANVLTF.

This clone has only one observation. This chain connects TRBV6-1 to TRBJ2-7, with D possibly matching TRBD1 (6 bases). The CDR3 has 14 amino acids. Trimming left V 5 bases short and J 3 bases short, with 14 bases between. Germline V gives CDR1 MNHNS, CDR2 SASEGT. CDR3 in DNA: TGTGCCAGCAGTTTCATCGGACAGAACTACGAGCAGTACTTC. It specifies CASSFIGQNYEQYF.

This chain connects TRBV13 to TRBJ1-1; D is undetermined. The germline V and J ends were trimmed by 10 bases and 1 base, with 13 bases remaining between them. This CDR3 has 13 amino acids. CDR1 PRHDT and CDR2 FYEKMQ come from the germline V gene (reference sequence). In DNA form, the CDR3 reads TGTGCCACTGCGGACGGACCGAACACTGAAGCTTTCTTT. Amino acids: CATADGPNTEAFF.

The chain employs TRBV7-8 and TRBJ1-2, with D hard to call. V was cut by 1 base and J by 7 bases, with 7 bases left in between. This CDR3 has 12 residues. Germline CDR1 SGHVS, CDR2 FQNEAQ. As DNA, the CDR3 is TGTGCCAGCAGCTTAGGACCCTTTGGCTACACCTTC. It specifies CASSLGPFGYTF.

This clone was detected only once. V gene TRBV6-5 combines with J gene TRBJ1-1; D is possibly TRBD1 (5 bases). The V end lost 6 bases, the J end lost 6 bases, and 14 bases lay between the germline ends. The CDR3 has 13 amino acids. The V gene's germline CDR1 is MNHEY and CDR2 SVGAGI. This CDR3 reads CASRQGMGAEAFF. CDR3 sequence (DNA): TGTGCCAGCAGGCAGGGCATGGGGGCTGAAGCTTTCTTT.

This clone was detected only once. The chain combines TRBV5-4 with TRBJ1-2; the D gene is possibly TRBD1 (5 bases). CDR3 length equals 13 residues. Germline CDR1 reads SGHNT; CDR2 reads YYREEE (reference sequence). The V gene lost 4 bases and the J gene lost 4 bases, with 11 bases spanning the gap. The CDR3 nucleotides read TGTGCCAGCAGCCTGACAGCGTCCTATGGCTACACCTTC. It translates to CASSLTASYGYTF.

V is TRBV18 and J is TRBJ2-3; no clear D gene. Trimming pared 0 bases from V and 7 bases from J, leaving 8 bases between. The CDR3 extends over 13 amino acids. Germline V gene sequence: CDR1 KGHSH, CDR2 LQKENI. In nucleotides, the CDR3 is TGTGCCAGCTCACCACCGGTTGCAAATACGCAGTATTTT. As protein: CASSPPVANTQYF.

The gene calls are TRBV7-9 and TRBJ2-1, with TRBD2 matching over 7 bases. The V gene end was trimmed by 3 bases and the J gene end by 6 bases; junction bases not matched to a gene: 8. This CDR3 is built from 15 residues. In germline, CDR1 is SEHNR, CDR2 FQNEAQ (reference sequence). As DNA, the CDR3 is TGTGCCAGCAGCTTGGGTAGCGGGCGGCCCAATGAGCAGTTCTTC. Its translation is CASSLGSGRPNEQFF.

The gene calls are TRBV9 and TRBJ1-1; D unresolved. This CDR3 is built from 13 residues. Germline-derived CDR1 and CDR2 are SGDLS and YYNGEE. The V end lost 3 bases, the J end lost 0 bases, and 6 bases lay between the germline ends. The CDR3 DNA sequence: TGTGCCAGCAGCGAAACATTGAACACTGAAGCTTTCTTT. This gives the protein CASSETLNTEAFF.

CDR3 sequence: CASSMAAGRTYEQYF. The DNA of the CDR3 is TGTGCCAGTAGTATGGCAGCGGGGAGAACCTACGAGCAGTACTTC. This chain links TRBV19 with TRBJ2-7; 7 bases agree with TRBD2. Germline V gives CDR1 LNHDA, CDR2 SQIVND (reference sequence). The CDR3 runs to 15 residues. Germline trimming cut 3 bases from V and 2 bases from J; bases unmatched to any gene: 7.

The sample holds one count of this clone. The chain has TRBV9 and TRBJ2-7, with TRBD2 as a possible D gene (5 bases). Germline V lookup: CDR1 SGDLS, CDR2 YYNGEE. V lost 0 bases to trimming and J lost 7 bases, with 8 bases between them. CDR3 length equals 12 residues. CDR3 DNA sequence: TGTGCCAGCAGCGTAGATCCGGGAGAGCAGTACTTC. Amino acid sequence: CASSVDPGEQYF.

This clone showed up just once. V is TRBV6-5 and J is TRBJ1-3; D is unresolved. The CDR3 covers 16 residues. V lost 0 bases and J lost 3, with 12 bases in between. Germline V lookup: CDR1 MNHEY, CDR2 SVGAGI. CDR3 DNA sequence: TGTGCCAGCAGTTACTCATGGGGTGCTAGTGGAAACACCATATATTTT. Translating gives CASSYSWGASGNTIYF.

The CDR3 nucleotides read TGTGCCAGCAGCCACCGAGACAGGGAGGCCTACGAGCAGTACTTC. It encodes CASSHRDREAYEQYF. The chain joins TRBV4-2 to TRBJ2-7; tentative D call: TRBD1 (7 bases). Germline CDR1 and CDR2: LGHNA and YNFKEQ. The CDR3 is 15 residues long. Deletions cut 3 bases from V and 2 bases from J, with 14 bases between.

The chain joins TRBV5-1 to TRBJ2-2; D unresolved. Deletions cut 2 bases from V and 6 bases from J, with 5 bases between. The germline CDR1 and CDR2 sequences are SGHRS and YFSETQ. The CDR3 runs 12 residues. The CDR3 bases are TGCGCCAGCAGCTTCCAGGCCGGGGAGCTGTTTTTT. Translation: CASSFQAGELFF.